This T cell receptor (beta chain) stems from a study of PD-L1 blockade in urothelial cancer. Study summary: Blood was analyzed 3 weeks (second dose) and 6 weeks after treatment start.

This CDR3 is built from 17 residues. V was shortened by 1 base and J by 0 bases, with 10 bases between the two germline ends. The V gene's germline CDR1 is SEHNR and CDR2 FQNEAQ (reference sequence). Measured with immunoSEQ multiplex PCR; TCRdb has only the in-frame clones, and not every one. The repertoire consists of 45,000 to 50,000 clones, with 88% occurring once and the leading ten covering almost 4%. The chain recombines TRBV7-9 with TRBJ2-6; the D is unclear. This clonotype was obtained from a man older than 75 with urothelial cancer. The specimen was PBMCs, collected around atezolizumab (anti-PD-L1) treatment. This CDR3 is CASSLGGLTSGANVLTF. The CDR3 DNA is TGTGCCAGCAGCTTAGGAGGTCTGACCTCTGGGGCCAACGTCCTGACTTTC. The whole variable domain, remainder taken from reference TRBV7-9 and TRBJ2-6, is DTGVSQNPRHKITKRGQNVTFRCDPISEHNRLYWYRQTLGQGPEFLTYFQNEAQLEKSRLLSDRFSAERPKGSFSTLEIQRTEQGDSAMYLCASSLGGLTSGANVLTFGAGSRLTVL.